The 26 T cell receptor beta chains in this list originate from one sample, sequenced in a study of shared clonotypes between healthy human individuals. Produced via immunoSEQ multiplex PCR; TCRdb's table is partial and in-frame only. The sample comprises more than 2,000,000 clones, 85% to 95% of which are singletons, and 0.39% rests with the top ten. The sample comprised naive CD4+ T cells from PBMCs. This sample's subset: CD45RA+ positively selected. Source of these receptors: a man aged 18 to 29 in good health. Some clones in this sample may be carry-over from other donors' samples.

The chain links TRBV5-4 to TRBJ2-1; tentative D call: TRBD2 (5 bases). Germline V gene sequence: CDR1 SGHNT, CDR2 YYREEE (reference sequence). There are 16 residues in the CDR3. V lost 3 bases to trimming and J lost 0 bases, with 13 bases between them. The CDR3 bases are TGTGCCAGCAGCTACCTCGGACTCCCCTCCTACAATGAGCAGTTCTTC. Translated, it gives CASSYLGLPSYNEQFF.

This clone appeared once. The chain links TRBV5-1 to TRBJ2-2; D uncertain. The V end was cut by 6 bases, the J end by 1 base, with 16 bases between. This CDR3 has 16 residues. CDR1 and CDR2 (germline): SGHRS, YFSETQ. The CDR3 sequence: CASTRPFGGNTGELFF. The CDR3 bases are TGCGCCAGCACCCGTCCATTCGGTGGGAACACCGGGGAGCTGTTTTTT.

Comment on this clone: At the DNA level, this CDR3 is encoded by other sequences in the same sample as well. This rearrangement joins TRBV7-2 to TRBJ2-3; TRBD1 matches 9 bases. The V gene's germline CDR1 is SGHTA and CDR2 FQGNSA. This CDR3 has 14 amino acids. With V trimmed by 5 bases and J by 3 bases, 3 bases remained unmatched. CDR3 DNA: TGTGCCAGCAGCCGGGACAGGGCTACAGATACGCAGTATTTT. Protein product: CASSRDRATDTQYF.

The chain uses TRBV19 and TRBJ1-2; 8 bases agree with TRBD1. V gave up 5 bases and J gave up 4 bases; unmatched junction bases: 9. The germline V gene encodes CDR1 LNHDA and CDR2 SQIVND (reference sequence). The CDR3 is 15 amino acids. CDR3 DNA sequence: TGTGCCAGTAGTGATCAGGGGGCGCGGAGCTATGGCTACACCTTC. This sequence encodes CASSDQGARSYGYTF.

This clone has only one observation. The chain uses TRBV7-3 and TRBJ2-2, with D possibly called TRBD1 or TRBD2 (5 bases each). V lost 8 bases and J 4 bases, leaving 14 bases between the germline ends. This CDR3 is 14 amino acids long. Per germline, CDR1 SGHTA and CDR2 FQGTGA. Here the CDR3 DNA reads TGTGCCAGCCGAGAGAGGGGTCCCACCGGGGAGCTGTTTTTT. Protein sequence: CASRERGPTGELFF.

This rearrangement joins TRBV25-1 to TRBJ1-1, with unresolved D. Trimming removed 4 bases from V and 0 bases from J, with 9 bases in between. This CDR3 spans 14 amino acids. The germline gives CDR1 MGHDK, CDR2 SYGVNS. CDR3 loop: CASSGAGMNTEAFF. Here the CDR3 DNA reads TGTGCCAGCAGTGGCGCGGGCATGAACACTGAAGCTTTCTTT.

The V and J genes are TRBV14 and TRBJ2-3, with 13 bases that match TRBD2. CDR1 and CDR2 (germline): SGHDN, FVKESK. The CDR3 totals 18 residues. The ends lost 8 bases at V and 5 bases at J; junction bases unmatched: 16. The CDR3 protein is CASSPGTSGKEAGDTQYF. DNA of the CDR3: TGTGCCAGCTCCCCTGGGACTAGCGGGAAGGAGGCAGGAGATACGCAGTATTTT.

This chain uses TRBV7-9 with TRBJ2-5; D gene ambiguous. The assigned J gene may be wrong: the sequence end matches TRBJ2-7 better. This CDR3 has 14 amino acids. Germline values: CDR1 SEHNR, CDR2 FQNEAQ (reference sequence). The CDR3 DNA reads TGTGCCAGCAGCCCCAAGACAAGCACCTACGAGCAGTACTTC. Its translation: CASSPKTSTYEQYF.

The chain couples TRBV5-1 to TRBJ2-3, with a weak D call TRBD2 (6 bases). The V end was cut by 1 base, the J end by 6 bases, with 12 bases between. The CDR3 is 14 residues long. Germline V gives CDR1 SGHRS, CDR2 YFSETQ. CDR3 amino acids: CASSLRRDGDTQYF. In DNA form, the CDR3 reads TGCGCCAGCAGCTTGCGGCGGGATGGGGATACGCAGTATTTT.

The V call is TRBV5-1, the J call TRBJ2-3; D might be TRBD2 (5 bases). The CDR3 loop spans 14 amino acids. The germline V gene has CDR1 SGHRS and CDR2 YFSETQ. V lost 0 bases and J lost 6, with 11 bases in between. The CDR3 loop is CASSLGTGFDTQYF. As DNA, the CDR3 is TGCGCCAGCAGCTTGGGAACGGGATTTGATACGCAGTATTTT.

The rearrangement links TRBV4-2 to TRBJ2-4, with 7 bases matching TRBD1. The CDR3 has 18 amino acids. Trimming at V came to 1 base and at J to 2 bases, leaving 11 bases not matched to a gene. Germline V gene sequence: CDR1 LGHNA, CDR2 YNFKEQ. The CDR3 nucleotides read TGTGCCAGCAGCCAAGGAGGTTTGAGGGGGCGAACCAAAAACATTCAGTACTTC. Translated: CASSQGGLRGRTKNIQYF.

This clone has just one count. The V call is TRBV11-2, the J call TRBJ2-1; TRBD2 agrees at 8 bases. V lost 5 bases to trimming and J lost 1 base; unmatched junction nucleotides: 4. The CDR3 covers 15 residues. The V gene's germline CDR1 is SGHAT and CDR2 FQNNGV. CDR3 region: CASSLGLASYNEQFF. The CDR3 DNA follows: TGTGCCAGCAGCCTCGGACTAGCATCCTACAATGAGCAGTTCTTC.

The V gene is TRBV7-3, the J gene TRBJ2-1; 8 bases agree with TRBD1. V shed 4 bases and J 5 bases; nucleotides not matched to a gene: 4. CDR1 and CDR2 (germline): SGHTA, FQGTGA. The CDR3 extends over 14 amino acids. CDR3 nucleotide sequence: TGTGCCAGCAGCTCCCGGGACAGGCACAATGAGCAGTTCTTC. Amino acid sequence: CASSSRDRHNEQFF.

The V call is TRBV28, the J call TRBJ1-4, with a possible D match to TRBD1 (5 bases). Trimming took off 6 bases at V and 0 bases at J, with 17 bases between the two ends. The germline CDR1 and CDR2 sequences are MDHEN and SYDVKM. CDR3 length: 17 amino acids. The CDR3 DNA follows: TGTGCCAGCAGGGCCCCGGCAGGGTCGGCAACTAATGAAAAACTGTTTTTT. This encodes CASRAPAGSATNEKLFF.

The V gene is TRBV11-2, the J gene TRBJ2-3; 8 bases fit TRBD1. Germline CDR1 and CDR2: SGHAT and FQNNGV. Trimming at V came to 6 bases and at J to 4 bases, leaving 9 bases not matched to a gene. The CDR3 is 15 amino acids. In nucleotides, the CDR3 is TGTGCCAGCAGTGAGACAGGGGTGTTCCCAGATACGCAGTATTTT. This translates into CASSETGVFPDTQYF.

The chain couples TRBV5-6 to TRBJ1-1; 10 bases fit TRBD1. Per the germline V gene, CDR1 is SGHDT and CDR2 is YYEEEE. The CDR3 covers 17 residues. Trimming cost V 3 bases and J 5 bases; bases outside gene matches: 13. The CDR3 DNA sequence: TGTGCCAGCAGCTCCCGCGGGACAGGGGTTTTGAGAACTGAAGCTTTCTTT. Translated, it gives CASSSRGTGVLRTEAFF.

V and J are TRBV27 and TRBJ2-2; 7 bases fit TRBD1. CDR1 is MNHEY and CDR2 is SMNVEV in the germline V gene (reference sequence). This CDR3 is 16 amino acids long. The junction had 11 bases not matched to a gene; V was cut back by 6 bases and J by 4 bases. The CDR3 sequence is CASRGQAISPTGELFF. CDR3 nucleotides: TGTGCCAGCAGAGGACAGGCCATATCACCCACCGGGGAGCTGTTTTTT.

The CDR3 sequence is CASSPLRDRAYEQYF. CDR3 coding DNA: TGTGCCAGCAGCCCCCTCCGGGACAGGGCCTACGAGCAGTACTTC. The chain has TRBV11-2 and TRBJ2-7; 9 nucleotides line up with TRBD1. Germline V gene sequence: CDR1 SGHAT, CDR2 FQNNGV. With 5 bases clipped from V and 2 bases from J, the junction kept 7 bases outside the gene matches. CDR3 size: 15 residues.

This clone was observed once. The V and J genes are TRBV6-1 and TRBJ2-7, with 8 bases matching TRBD1. This CDR3 is 15 amino acids long. Germline V CDR1 and CDR2: MNHNS, SASEGT. Losses at the gene ends were 7 bases for V and 0 bases for J; bases not matched to a gene: 8. For the CDR3, the DNA is TGTGCCAGCATAAGTCCAGGGGGCGCCTCCTACGAGCAGTACTTC. Amino acid sequence: CASISPGGASYEQYF.

The chain carries TRBV5-1 and TRBJ2-7; 8 nucleotides match TRBD1. Germline V gene data show CDR1 as SGHRS and CDR2 as YFSETQ. The ends lost 0 bases at V and 5 bases at J; junction bases unmatched: 7. The CDR3 is made up of 15 amino acids. The DNA of the CDR3 is TGCGCCAGCAGCTTGGATGGCAGGGGGCAGGACGAGCAGTACTTC. Encoded protein: CASSLDGRGQDEQYF.

The chain carries TRBV28 and TRBJ2-2; 7 bases align to TRBD2. Germline-derived CDR1 and CDR2 are MDHEN and SYDVKM. V lost 8 bases, J lost 0 bases, and 3 bases stayed unmatched. The CDR3 runs 14 residues. The CDR3 nucleotides are TGTGCCAGCGTTAGCGGGTCGAACACCGGGGAGCTGTTTTTT. This translates into CASVSGSNTGELFF.

V usage is TRBV27 and J usage is TRBJ1-5, with D hard to call. This CDR3 contains 13 residues. Germline V CDR1 and CDR2: MNHEY, SMNVEV (reference sequence). The germline V and J ends were trimmed by 1 base and 4 bases, with 5 bases remaining between them. This CDR3 is CASSLFRNQPQHF. The CDR3 nucleotides are TGTGCCAGCAGTTTATTTAGGAATCAGCCCCAGCATTTT.

V is TRBV5-1 and J is TRBJ2-1, with D possibly matching TRBD1 (6 bases). This CDR3 spans 15 amino acids. In germline, CDR1 is SGHRS, CDR2 YFSETQ. V was clipped by 3 bases and J by 4 bases, with 14 bases between them. The chain's CDR3 is CASSYTDSHYNEQFF. The DNA of the CDR3 is TGCGCCAGCAGCTACACGGACAGCCATTACAATGAGCAGTTCTTC.

V usage is TRBV19 and J usage is TRBJ1-1; 7 bases match TRBD1. V trimming: 6 bases; J trimming: 5 bases; junction bases outside the gene matches: 9. The CDR3 spans 14 residues. In germline, CDR1 is LNHDA, CDR2 SQIVND (reference sequence). The chain's CDR3 is CASSAASRGTEAFF. CDR3 DNA sequence: TGTGCCAGTAGCGCCGCATCCAGGGGGACTGAAGCTTTCTTT.

The chain links TRBV7-2 to TRBJ2-3, with 9 bases lining up with TRBD1. CDR3 length: 17 amino acids. V shed 1 base, J shed 4 bases, and the junction held 9 bases outside the gene matches. Germline V gene lookup returns CDR1 SGHTA and CDR2 FQGNSA. CDR3 in amino acids: CASSLVIGQGSADTQYF. For the CDR3, the DNA is TGTGCCAGCAGCTTAGTCATAGGACAGGGGTCGGCAGATACGCAGTATTTT.

This chain links TRBV28 with TRBJ2-1; 10 bases line up with TRBD2. The CDR3 runs to 12 residues. CDR1 and CDR2 (germline): MDHEN, SYDVKM. Unmatched junction bases numbered 7, after V lost 4 bases and J lost 16 bases. The CDR3 nucleotides are TGTGCCAGCAGTTCTTCCGGGACTAGCGATTTCTTC. Translating it yields CASSSSGTSDFF.